The present entry profiles one T cell receptor beta chain with its context. Its antigen is undetermined. This entry comes from a study of T cells and Merkel cell carcinoma outcomes. Points from the study as a whole: Reportedly, T-cell repertoire with density predicts Merkel cell carcinoma outcomes.

V gave up 4 bases and J gave up 4 bases, with 10 bases separating them. Germline V gene lookup returns CDR1 LGHNA and CDR2 YNFKEQ. The CDR3 is 13 residues long. Assay: immunoSEQ multiplex PCR; the TCRdb copy retains only in-frame clones and omits some. The sample records about 5,600 clones, 77% being singletons. The chain uses TRBV4-2 and TRBJ2-5; a possible D gene is TRBD2 (6 bases). Sequencing input: tumor tissue from Merkel cell carcinoma. The receptor was isolated from a human donor with Merkel cell carcinoma. The CDR3 nucleotides read TGTGCCAGCAGCCGGACTACAGGAGAGACCCAGTACTTC. This encodes CASSRTTGETQYF.